These 29 T cell receptor beta chains came from one sample sequenced in a study of response to subunit inactivated influenza vaccine. TCRdb called the RT-PCR reads again in MiXCR, with one record for every CDR3 protein. The data hold more than 450,000 distinct CDR3 sequences, with about 8% observed a single time. The specimen comprised PBMCs from blood, sampled roughly 24 months after vaccination. The receptors come from a man in his fifties or sixties who received an inactivated influenza vaccine.

This clonotype was counted once. This chain joins TRBV20-1 and TRBJ1-6; D unresolved. The length of the CDR3 is 16 residues. Germline lookup yields CDR1 DFQATT and CDR2 SNEGSKA (reference sequence). Trimming removed 0 bases from V and 8 bases from J, with 17 bases in between. CDR3 amino acids: CSARDPQTGSDSPLHF. CDR3 DNA sequence: TGCAGTGCTAGAGATCCTCAGACTGGGTCGGATTCACCCCTCCACTTT.

The chain combines TRBV20-1 with TRBJ2-3, with 8 bases that match TRBD2. The germline V gene has CDR1 DFQATT and CDR2 SNEGSKA (reference sequence). Unmatched junction bases numbered 16, after V lost 6 bases and J lost 2 bases. The CDR3 consists of 17 residues. The CDR3 protein is CSAFSGGSSGFTDTQYF. For the CDR3, the DNA is TGCAGTGCCTTCAGCGGGGGCTCCTCCGGCTTCACAGATACGCAGTATTTT.

The chain joins TRBV5-1 to TRBJ1-1; tentative D call: TRBD1 (6 bases). The CDR3 totals 13 residues. V lost 2 bases to trimming and J lost 10 bases, with 15 bases between them. Per germline, CDR1 SGHRS and CDR2 YFSETQ. CDR3 nucleotide sequence: TGCGCCAGCAGCTTACAGGGTTCCCTGTCAGCTTTCTTT. Its translation is CASSLQGSLSAFF.

There are a few counts of this clonotype. The chain links TRBV7-8 to TRBJ1-5; weak D call: TRBD1 (5 bases). CDR1 and CDR2 from the germline V gene are SGHVS and FQNEAQ. This CDR3 is 17 amino acids long. The V and J ends lost 0 bases and 2 bases respectively, with 14 bases between them. CDR3 in DNA: TGTGCCAGCAGCTTAGCGACGGCAGGGATAGGCAATCAGCCCCAGCATTTT. This translates into CASSLATAGIGNQPQHF.

In its sample, this clonotype is medium-sized (0.01 to 0.1%). One end of the junction varies from germline; a read error may be responsible. The chain uses TRBV5-1 and TRBJ2-5; 7 nucleotides align to TRBD1. CDR3 length equals 13 residues. Germline CDR1 is SGHRS and CDR2 is YFSETQ. This CDR3 is CASSLRQGETQYF. In DNA, the CDR3 is TGTGCCAGCAGCTTACGACAGGGCGAGACCCAGTACTTC.

The V and J genes are TRBV10-3 and TRBJ2-7, with D hard to call. The CDR3 extends over 14 amino acids. Germline CDR1 and CDR2: ENHRY and SYGVKD. V was trimmed by 3 bases and J by 2 bases, leaving 11 bases between them. The CDR3 DNA sequence: TGTGCCATCAGTGATCTCAGAAATACCTACGAGCAGTACTTC. This gives the protein CAISDLRNTYEQYF.

The chain employs TRBV7-9 and TRBJ1-1, with D hard to call. Trimming cost V 1 base and J 5 bases, with 11 bases left between them. CDR3 length equals 14 residues. Looked up from germline, CDR1 is SEHNR and CDR2 is FQNEAQ (reference sequence). CDR3 DNA sequence: TGTGCCAGCAGCTTAGTAGACGCGGTAACTGAAGCTTTCTTT. Residues: CASSLVDAVTEAFF.

This chain uses TRBV6-1 with TRBJ2-1; D perhaps matches TRBD2 (5 bases). V lost 6 bases and J 9 bases, leaving 15 bases between the germline ends. There are 13 residues in the CDR3. CDR1 and CDR2 (germline): MNHNS, SASEGT. The CDR3 loop reads CASSSPGSSEQFF. In DNA form, the CDR3 reads TGTGCCAGCAGCTCGCCGGGGTCGAGTGAGCAGTTCTTC.

The V gene is TRBV29-1, the J gene TRBJ2-1; TRBD1 is a possible D gene (6 bases). V was pared by 1 base and J by 7 bases, with 26 bases between. The CDR3 contains 18 residues. Germline lookup yields CDR1 SQVTM and CDR2 ANQGSEA. The CDR3 coding sequence is TGCAGCGTTGAAGGTGCCCAGCTAGGTTGGAGAGGGGGTAATGAGCAGTTCTTC. It translates to CSVEGAQLGWRGGNEQFF.

This clonotype was counted only a few times. The rearrangement joins TRBV14 to TRBJ2-1, with D unclear. Trimming stripped 0 bases from V and 2 bases from J, with 8 bases between. The CDR3 has 15 amino acids. Germline CDR1 reads SGHDN; CDR2 reads FVKESK. In DNA, the CDR3 is TGTGCCAGCAGCCAAGACATTACGCCCTACAATGAGCAGTTCTTC. Its protein is CASSQDITPYNEQFF.

At least ten counts were recorded for this clonotype. DNA for the CDR3: TGCAGCGTTGAAGAGGGGTACTTC. Its protein product is CSVEEGYF. V gene TRBV29-1 combines with J gene TRBJ2-5; D not certain. V was cut by 0 bases and J by 13 bases, with 3 bases left in between. The CDR3 covers 8 residues. Germline assignment: CDR1 SQVTM and CDR2 ANQGSEA. Looking up the rest from reference TRBV29-1 and TRBJ2-5 gives the full variable domain: SAVISQKPSRDICQRGTSLTIQCQVDSQVTMMFWYRQQPGQSLTLIATANQGSEATYESGFVIDKFPISRPNLTFSTLTVSNMSPEDSSIYLCSVEEGYFGPGTRLLVL.

This clonotype was detected only a few times. The CDR3 DNA sequence: TGTGCCAGCAGCGTAGACCAGGGCGGGGAGACCCAGTACTTC. Its translation is CASSVDQGGETQYF. The chain combines TRBV9 with TRBJ2-5, with D possibly being TRBD1 or TRBD2 (5 bases each). V shed 0 bases and J shed 5 bases, with 11 bases lying between them. The CDR3 length is 14 residues. The germline gives CDR1 SGDLS, CDR2 YYNGEE.

With respect to this clonotype: This may come from a read error, since a much larger clone is one base off. The rearrangement uses TRBV7-9 and TRBJ2-7; D gene unclear. The CDR3 contains 13 residues. Looked up from germline, CDR1 is SEHNR and CDR2 is FQNEAQ (reference sequence). The CDR3 DNA follows: TGTGCCAGAAGCTTACGGCACATGCCCGAGCAGTACTTC. Protein product: CARSLRHMPEQYF.

This clonotype was found a few times. This rearrangement joins TRBV11-3 to TRBJ2-3, with 9 bases aligning to TRBD2. The CDR3 is 14 residues long. In germline, CDR1 is SGHNT, CDR2 YENEEA. V lost 4 bases, J lost 4 bases, and 3 bases stayed unmatched. The CDR3 sequence: CASSSGLAADTQYF. As DNA, the CDR3 is TGTGCCAGCAGCTCGGGACTAGCAGCAGATACGCAGTATTTT. Full variable domain (remainder filled in from reference TRBV11-3 and TRBJ2-3): EAGVVQSPRYKIIEKKQPVAFWCNPISGHNTLYWYLQNLGQGPELLIRYENEEAVDDSQLPKDRFSAERLKGVDSTLKIQPAELGDSAVYLCASSSGLAADTQYFGPGTRLTVL.

The chain joins TRBV2 to TRBJ1-2; weak D call: TRBD1 (5 bases). V lost 10 bases to trimming and J lost 0 bases, with 12 bases between them. Germline-derived CDR1 and CDR2 are SNHLY and FYNNEI. The CDR3 length is 13 residues. The CDR3 DNA sequence: TGTGCCAACGGACTGACAGCTAACTATGGCTACACCTTC. Protein product: CANGLTANYGYTF. Variable domain in full (rest from reference TRBV2 and TRBJ1-2): EPEVTQTPSHQVTQMGQEVILRCVPISNHLYFYWYRQILGQKVEFLVSFYNNEISEKSEIFDDQFSVERPDGSNFTLKIRSTKLEDSAMYFCANGLTANYGYTFGSGTRLTVV.

In its sample, this clonotype was seen a few times. The V call is TRBV29-1, the J call TRBJ2-7; TRBD1 agrees at 11 bases. Germline V gene sequence: CDR1 SQVTM, CDR2 ANQGSEA. The CDR3 extends over 14 amino acids. J was trimmed by 4 bases and V by 6 bases; bases with no gene match: 8. This CDR3 reads CSVQKGQGVYEQYF. CDR3 in DNA: TGCAGCGTCCAGAAGGGACAGGGGGTGTACGAGCAGTACTTC.

A few counts support this clonotype. The chain uses TRBV12-3 or TRBV12-4 and TRBJ2-2; possible D gene TRBD1, 5 bases. The CDR3 spans 15 residues. Trimming left V 0 bases short and J 6 bases short, with 11 bases between. The CDR3 sequence: CASSLAPGRAGELFF. The CDR3 DNA reads as TGTGCCAGCAGTTTAGCTCCAGGCAGGGCCGGGGAGCTGTTTTTT.

The rearrangement uses TRBV5-1 and TRBJ1-1; D gene unclear. CDR1 is SGHRS, CDR2 YFSETQ, per germline. The V end lost 4 bases, the J end lost 0 bases, and 19 bases lay between the germline ends. The CDR3 consists of 17 residues. The CDR3 DNA is TGCGCCAGCAGCCTCCCGGACGGAGATCCCATGAACACTGAAGCTTTCTTT. This encodes CASSLPDGDPMNTEAFF.

V usage is TRBV6-1 and J usage is TRBJ2-4, with 10 bases lining up with TRBD2. Germline loops: CDR1 MNHNS, CDR2 SASEGT. V trimming: 6 bases; J trimming: 4 bases; junction bases outside the gene matches: 3. The CDR3 has 14 amino acids. CDR3 in DNA: TGTGCCAGCAGGGGACTAGCGTCTAAAAACATTCAGTACTTC. This sequence encodes CASRGLASKNIQYF.

V gene TRBV12-3 or TRBV12-4 combines with J gene TRBJ2-2; 7 nucleotides align to TRBD1. The CDR3 runs to 17 residues. The V and J ends lost 0 bases and 6 bases, in that order; junction bases with no gene match: 10. The CDR3 DNA is TGTGCCAGCAGTTTAGCGCTTACAGGGGCAGGATCCGGGGAGCTGTTTTTT. Protein: CASSLALTGAGSGELFF.

This clonotype was observed at least ten times. The J gene is TRBJ2-3, the V gene TRBV28, with 10 bases matching TRBD2. Germline CDR1 and CDR2: MDHEN and SYDVKM. The CDR3 loop spans 17 amino acids. Trimming removed 1 base from V and 2 bases from J; junction bases left unmatched: 6. The CDR3 DNA reads as TGTGCCAGCAGTTTATTATTCGGGACTAGCGACACAGATACGCAGTATTTT. Its translation: CASSLLFGTSDTDTQYF.

In its sample, this clonotype was seen a few times. The chain recombines TRBV6-2 or TRBV6-3 with TRBJ2-7, with D unclear. Trimming took 6 bases from V and 0 from J, leaving 15 bases between them. Germline V gene lookup returns CDR1 MNHEY and CDR2 SVGEGT. The CDR3 covers 15 residues. The CDR3 reads CASRQVWGGSYEQYF. CDR3 nucleotide sequence: TGTGCCAGCAGGCAGGTTTGGGGTGGCTCCTACGAGCAGTACTTC.

J is TRBJ1-1 and V is TRBV20-1, with D possibly TRBD1 on 6 matching bases. V lost 0 bases and J 0 bases, leaving 11 bases between the germline ends. The CDR3 covers 15 residues. Per germline, CDR1 DFQATT and CDR2 SNEGSKA (reference sequence). The CDR3 is CSAREDSALNTEAFF. DNA for the CDR3: TGCAGTGCTAGAGAGGACAGCGCTTTGAACACTGAAGCTTTCTTT.

A few counts support this clonotype. The V call is TRBV7-8, the J call TRBJ2-3; 7 bases align to TRBD1. Germline-derived CDR1 and CDR2 are SGHVS and FQNEAQ. This CDR3 contains 16 residues. Trimming took 3 bases from V and 3 from J; bases not matched to a gene: 9. CDR3 sequence reads: CASSLSPTQGTDTQYF. The CDR3 region has the DNA TGTGCCAGCAGCTTGAGCCCTACACAGGGGACAGATACGCAGTATTTT. Together with reference TRBV7-8 and TRBJ2-3, the CDR3 gives the full variable domain: GAGVSQSPRYKVAKRGQDVALRCDPISGHVSLFWYQQALGQGPEFLTYFQNEAQLDKSGLPSDRFFAERPEGSVSTLKIQRTQQEDSAVYLCASSLSPTQGTDTQYFGPGTRLTVL.

J is TRBJ2-7 and V is TRBV6-2 or TRBV6-3; 12 bases fit TRBD2. CDR3 length: 14 amino acids. V was pared by 6 bases and J by 3 bases, with 3 bases of the junction left unmatched. Per the germline V gene, CDR1 is MNHEY and CDR2 is SVGEGT. As DNA, the CDR3 is TGTGCCAGCAGGCGGACTAGCGGGGACTACGAGCAGTACTTC. This encodes CASRRTSGDYEQYF.

This rearrangement joins TRBV6-6 to TRBJ2-7; D not resolved. The ends were cut back, 6 bases at V and 0 bases at J, with 9 bases in the middle. The CDR3 is made up of 13 amino acids. The germline V gene has CDR1 MNHNY and CDR2 SVGAGI (reference sequence). DNA of the CDR3: TGTGCCAGCAGGACGGAGAACTCCTACGAGCAGTACTTC. It yields the protein CASRTENSYEQYF.

This clonotype was detected ten times or more. This rearrangement joins TRBV25-1 to TRBJ2-5; weak D call: TRBD1 (6 bases). This CDR3 has 14 residues. Between the trimmed V and J ends, which lost 7 bases and 1 base, there was a span of 13 bases. The germline V gene encodes CDR1 MGHDK and CDR2 SYGVNS. This CDR3 is CASKGVGLQETQYF. The CDR3 DNA sequence: TGTGCCAGCAAGGGGGTAGGACTCCAAGAGACCCAGTACTTC. Based on the CDR3 plus reference TRBV25-1 and TRBJ2-5, the full variable domain is EADIYQTPRYLVIGTGKKITLECSQTMGHDKMYWYQQDPGMELHLIHYSYGVNSTEKGDLSSESTVSRIRTEHFPLTLESARPSHTSQYLCASKGVGLQETQYFGPGTRLLVL.

This clonotype was observed at least ten times. V is TRBV28 and J is TRBJ1-1, with D unresolved. Deletions cut 6 bases from V and 9 bases from J, with 17 bases between. There are 13 residues in the CDR3. Germline V gives CDR1 MDHEN, CDR2 SYDVKM. CDR3 DNA: TGTGCCAGCAGACCCGGCCTAGGAAATAAAGCTTTCTTT. It encodes CASRPGLGNKAFF.

This clonotype has a handful of counts. The chain couples TRBV18 to TRBJ2-2, with a tentative D call TRBD2 (5 bases). This CDR3 spans 15 amino acids. V lost 1 base and J lost 4, with 10 bases in between. Per the germline V gene, CDR1 is KGHSH and CDR2 is LQKENI. CDR3 sequence: CASSPRLTGTGELFF. The DNA for the CDR3 is TGTGCCAGCTCACCACGACTAACGGGCACCGGGGAGCTGTTTTTT.